Following are 13 T cell receptor beta chains from one sample sequenced in a study of OX40 agonist ivuxolimab in advanced cancers. The repertoire was sequenced with immunoSEQ multiplex PCR; TCRdb's copy has only in-frame clones and lacks some. The table shows roughly 17,000 clones, with approximately 84% occurring only once. Source: CD4+ or CD8+ T cells sorted from blood, taken in a trial of the OX40 agonist ivuxolimab. All receptors derive from an adult with an advanced solid tumor such as melanoma, head and neck, liver or kidney cancer.

The chain recombines TRBV11-2 with TRBJ2-7; no clear D. Trimming cost V 2 bases and J 0 bases, with 11 bases left between them. The CDR3 runs 15 residues. From germline, CDR1 is SGHAT and CDR2 FQNNGV. CDR3 protein: CASSLKGYASYEQYF. In DNA, the CDR3 is TGTGCCAGCAGCTTAAAGGGATACGCCTCCTACGAGCAGTACTTC.

The chain couples TRBV13 to TRBJ1-2; D is unclear. The V and J ends lost 3 bases and 6 bases respectively, with 5 bases between them. The CDR3 has 11 amino acids. Germline V CDR1 and CDR2: PRHDT, FYEKMQ (reference sequence). The CDR3 DNA is TGTGCCAGCAGCTTGGGCGATGGCTACACCTTC. Protein: CASSLGDGYTF.

This chain connects TRBV6-5 to TRBJ2-2; D remains ambiguous. CDR3 size: 13 residues. V lost 6 bases and J 3 bases, leaving 8 bases between the germline ends. Germline CDR1 and CDR2: MNHEY and SVGAGI. The CDR3 loop is CASRYKDTGELFF. The CDR3 nucleotides read TGTGCCAGCAGGTATAAAGACACCGGGGAGCTGTTTTTT.

The rearrangement uses TRBV19 and TRBJ2-7; a possible D gene is TRBD1 (5 bases). Germline assignment: CDR1 LNHDA and CDR2 SQIVND (reference sequence). The CDR3 consists of 13 residues. V lost 5 bases and J 3 bases, leaving 11 bases between the germline ends. CDR3 in amino acids: CASSLRGIYEQYF. The CDR3 nucleotides read TGTGCCAGTAGTTTAAGGGGCATCTACGAGCAGTACTTC.

This clone was detected only once. The chain is built from TRBV7-9 and TRBJ1-1; a possible D gene is TRBD1 (5 bases). Germline V gene data show CDR1 as SEHNR and CDR2 as FQNEAQ (reference sequence). V was clipped by 2 bases and J by 7 bases, with 17 bases between them. The CDR3 extends over 15 amino acids. Here the CDR3 DNA reads TGTGCCAGCAGCTTACGGGGACCGGAGTTTAATGAAGCTTTCTTT. Amino acids: CASSLRGPEFNEAFF.

This rearrangement joins TRBV27 to TRBJ2-7; TRBD2 might be the D (6 bases). Trimming removed 2 bases at V and 2 bases at J, with 10 bases between. The germline gives CDR1 MNHEY, CDR2 SMNVEV (reference sequence). The CDR3 has 14 residues. The CDR3 protein is CASSLGGETYEQYF. Here the CDR3 DNA reads TGTGCCAGCAGTTTAGGAGGGGAGACCTACGAGCAGTACTTC.

The DNA for the CDR3 is TGCGCCAGCAGTCCAAAATATCCCTCCTACAATGAGCAGTTCTTC. Amino acids: CASSPKYPSYNEQFF. The chain has TRBV10-1 and TRBJ2-1; D is unclear. This CDR3 contains 15 residues. CDR1 and CDR2 from the germline V gene are WNHNN and SYGVQD (reference sequence). Between the trimmed V and J ends, which lost 5 bases and 0 bases, there was a span of 11 bases.

The chain links TRBV6-5 to TRBJ1-2; D remains unclear. Germline CDR1 and CDR2: MNHEY and SVGAGI. V shed 5 bases and J shed 4 bases, with 14 bases lying between them. The CDR3 extends over 14 amino acids. The CDR3 loop reads CASSGSGLGYGYTF. The CDR3 DNA is TGTGCCAGCAGTGGGTCAGGCCTTGGCTATGGCTACACCTTC.

The count of this clone is one. V usage is TRBV19 and J usage is TRBJ1-1; 8 bases line up with TRBD1. This CDR3 is built from 15 residues. Per germline, CDR1 LNHDA and CDR2 SQIVND (reference sequence). Unmatched junction bases numbered 10, after V lost 5 bases and J lost 5 bases. The CDR3 region is CASSHQDRVRTEAFF. CDR3 bases: TGTGCCAGTAGTCACCAGGACAGGGTGAGGACTGAAGCTTTCTTT. The full variable domain, in which reference TRBV19 and TRBJ1-1 provide the parts outside the CDR3, is DGGITQSPKYLFRKEGQNVTLSCEQNLNHDAMYWYRQDPGQGLRLIYYSQIVNDFQKGDIAEGYSVSREKKESFPLTVTSAQKNPTAFYLCASSHQDRVRTEAFFGQGTRLTVV.

The rearrangement links TRBV10-3 to TRBJ1-2; D might be TRBD1 (5 bases). Trimming took off 0 bases at V and 6 bases at J, with 8 bases between the two ends. The CDR3 spans 13 residues. Germline CDR1 reads ENHRY; CDR2 reads SYGVKD. This CDR3 is CAISESMGDGYTF. CDR3 sequence (DNA): TGTGCCATCAGTGAGTCAATGGGGGATGGCTACACCTTC.

The CDR3 DNA sequence: TGTGCCAGTAGTATAGGAACTGTGTCCCCCCCTCTCGAGCAGTACTTC. Translating it yields CASSIGTVSPPLEQYF. The chain carries TRBV19 and TRBJ2-7; D is unclear. Trimming stripped 1 base from V and 6 bases from J, with 19 bases between. CDR1 is LNHDA and CDR2 is SQIVND in the germline V gene (reference sequence). This CDR3 has 16 amino acids.

This clone was observed a few times. Other DNA sequences in this sample translate to the same CDR3. The rearrangement links TRBV13 to TRBJ2-7; 11 bases fit TRBD1. The CDR3 has 14 amino acids. The V and J ends lost 1 base and 6 bases, in that order; junction bases with no gene match: 2. Germline-derived CDR1 and CDR2 are PRHDT and FYEKMQ (reference sequence). The CDR3 DNA sequence: TGTGCCAGCAGCTTAGAAGGGACAGGGGGCGAGCAGTACTTC. Its translation: CASSLEGTGGEQYF.

This chain joins TRBV6-5 and TRBJ2-5; 12 bases match TRBD2. The V gene end was trimmed by 6 bases and the J gene end by 1 base; junction bases not matched to a gene: 3. The CDR3 covers 15 residues. Germline CDR1 and CDR2: MNHEY and SVGAGI. In nucleotides, the CDR3 is TGTGCCAGCAGCCGACTAGCGGGGGCCCAAGAGACCCAGTACTTC. Translation: CASSRLAGAQETQYF.